One and the same sample provided the 3 T cell receptor beta chains below, sequenced in a study of graft-versus-host responses after intestinal transplantation. Clones were sequenced by immunoSEQ multiplex PCR, and TCRdb holds only the in-frame ones, with some missing. This sample carries some 46,000 clones, about 94% of them seen once, and the ten largest clones take roughly 1.5%. This specimen consisted of PBMCs, obtained about 11 months after intestinal transplant. All receptors come from a human patient who received an intestinal transplant, so some T cells may come from the graft donor.

This clone was recorded only once. The chain carries TRBV4-1 and TRBJ2-3, with D perhaps matching TRBD2 (6 bases). Per the germline V gene, CDR1 is MGHRA and CDR2 is YSYEKL. CDR3 size: 14 residues. Trimming shortened V by 3 bases and J by 1 base, and 8 bases separated the two germline ends. The CDR3 DNA reads TGCGCCAGCAGCCAGCCGGGAGGCACAGATACGCAGTATTTT. Translation: CASSQPGGTDTQYF.

The genes are TRBV6-5 and TRBJ2-1; D possibly matches TRBD1 or TRBD2 (5 bases each). The CDR3 runs 13 residues. CDR1 MNHEY and CDR2 SVGAGI come from the germline V gene. V lost 7 bases to trimming and J lost 9 bases, with 16 bases between them. The CDR3 sequence is CASIRTPGREQFF. CDR3 nucleotide sequence: TGTGCCAGCATTCGAACCCCGGGGCGTGAGCAGTTCTTC.

The rearrangement links TRBV9 to TRBJ2-3, with no clear D. Deletions cut 4 bases from V and 1 base from J, with 13 bases between. The CDR3 sequence is 15 residues long. In germline, CDR1 is SGDLS, CDR2 YYNGEE. The CDR3: CASSPPIRGTDTQYF. DNA of the CDR3: TGTGCCAGCAGCCCTCCGATTAGGGGCACAGATACGCAGTATTTT.